This entry is about one T cell receptor (beta chain). No antigen is known for it. It was with previously described methods and listed TCR primers that bulk TCR libraries were made. One entry per CDR3 protein, called by TCRdb with MiXCR from the PCR reads. The sample has roughly 100,000 distinct CDR3 sequences, 30% to 45% seen once; the top ten hold about a tenth. The data were obtained in a study of molecular identifiers for immune sequencing clone quantification. CDR3 size: 13 residues. V shed 6 bases and J 6 bases; nucleotides not matched to a gene: 8. Germline V gene sequence: CDR1 DFQATT, CDR2 SNEGSKA (reference sequence). Study observations and caveats: Among effectors, clones above 20 RNA copies held over 97% of molecules; among naive cells, under 1%.

The gene calls are TRBV20-1 and TRBJ2-1; TRBD2 aligns across 7 bases. The sequence was collected from a human donor in good health. Some libraries in this study had Jurkat cell RNA spiked in. Material: naive CD8+ T cells from blood, with Jurkat cell RNA spiked in. The sample's subset: FACS-sorted CD8+CD4-CCR7+CD45RA+ naive T cells. The CDR3 protein is CSARTRGANEQFF. CDR3 coding DNA: TGCAGTGCCCGGACTAGGGGAGCCAATGAGCAGTTCTTC.